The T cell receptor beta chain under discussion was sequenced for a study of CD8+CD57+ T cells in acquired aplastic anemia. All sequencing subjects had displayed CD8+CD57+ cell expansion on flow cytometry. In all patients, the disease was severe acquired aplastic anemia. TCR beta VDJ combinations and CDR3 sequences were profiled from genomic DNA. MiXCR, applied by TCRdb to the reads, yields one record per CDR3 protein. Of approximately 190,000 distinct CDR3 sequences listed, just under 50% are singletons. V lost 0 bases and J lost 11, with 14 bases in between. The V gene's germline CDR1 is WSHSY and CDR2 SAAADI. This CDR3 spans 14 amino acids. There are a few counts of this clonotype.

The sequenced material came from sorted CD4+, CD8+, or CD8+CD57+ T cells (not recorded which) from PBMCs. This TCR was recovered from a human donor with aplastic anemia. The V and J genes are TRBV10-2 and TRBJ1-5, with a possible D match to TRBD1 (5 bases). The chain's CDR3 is CASSESTGHRTQHF. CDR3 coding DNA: TGCGCCAGCAGTGAGTCGACCGGTCACAGGACCCAGCATTTT.